This T cell receptor (beta chain) stems from a study of beta chain features in type 1 diabetes. About the research overall: Cell yields, age and gender were similar between patients and healthy donors.

V lost 0 bases and J lost 1, with 6 bases in between. CDR3 length equals 14 residues. CDR1 and CDR2 (germline): SGHTA, FQGNSA. The isolated RNA, all of it, was reverse transcribed, so expressed TCRB transcripts were what got sequenced. Here immunoSEQ multiplex PCR was the method, and the copy in TCRdb shows in-frame clones only, minus some. The sample holds some 290,000 clones; approximately 25% are singletons and the top ten take roughly 0.011%. General study findings and limits: VDJ junctions sequenced from type 1 diabetes patients showed fewer insertions and more deletions. Researchers report that Type 1 diabetes patients had moderately but significantly shorter TCRB CDR3s across all four CD4+ subsets.

Remarks on this clone: Its antigen is not identified.

Sequencing input: naive CD4+ T cells from blood. The chain couples TRBV7-2 to TRBJ1-1; the D is unclear. This TCR was recovered from a woman in her 30s with type 1 diabetes. CDR3 DNA: TGTGCCAGCAGCTTAGCGTACACGAACACTGAAGCTTTCTTT. It translates to CASSLAYTNTEAFF. The full variable domain, its missing parts supplied by reference TRBV7-2 and TRBJ1-1, is GAGVSQSPSNKVTEKGKDVELRCDPISGHTALYWYRQSLGQGLEFLIYFQGNSAPDKSGLPSDRFSAERTGGSVSTLTIQRTQQEDSAVYLCASSLAYTNTEAFFGQGTRLTVV.